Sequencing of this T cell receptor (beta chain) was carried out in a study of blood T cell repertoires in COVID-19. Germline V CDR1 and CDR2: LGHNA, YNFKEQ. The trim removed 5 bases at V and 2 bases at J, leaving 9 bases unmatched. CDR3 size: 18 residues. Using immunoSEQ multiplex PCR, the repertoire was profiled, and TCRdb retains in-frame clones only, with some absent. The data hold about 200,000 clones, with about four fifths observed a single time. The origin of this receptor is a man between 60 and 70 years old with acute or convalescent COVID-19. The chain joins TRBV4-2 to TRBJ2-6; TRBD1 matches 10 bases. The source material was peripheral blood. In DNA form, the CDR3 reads TGTGCCAGCAGCTACCGGGACAGGGGTGGGCCTGGGGCCAACGTCCTGACTTTC. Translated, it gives CASSYRDRGGPGANVLTF.